A single sample is the source of the 27 T cell receptor beta chains below, sequenced in a study of control samples from healthy donors and cancer patients. Data came from immunoSEQ multiplex PCR; TCRdb stores just in-frame clones and leaves some out. The profile shows more than 85,000 clones, about 92% of them singletons. The sequenced sample was blood. These receptors were obtained from a woman aged 18-29 years in good health.

V and J are TRBV13 and TRBJ2-5; 14 bases map to TRBD2. The CDR3 covers 22 residues. Germline CDR1 and CDR2: PRHDT and FYEKMQ (reference sequence). Trimming removed 0 bases from V and 2 bases from J; junction bases left unmatched: 17. CDR3 residues: CASSLGSSTTTSGRVGQETQYF. CDR3 coding DNA: TGTGCCAGCAGCTTAGGTAGCTCCACCACGACTAGCGGGAGGGTAGGACAAGAGACCCAGTACTTC.

This clone was picked up one time. The rearrangement joins TRBV11-2 to TRBJ1-2; 7 positions agree with TRBD1. In germline, CDR1 is SGHAT, CDR2 FQNNGV. Trimming at V came to 5 bases and at J to 4 bases, leaving 4 bases not matched to a gene. CDR3 size: 13 residues. This CDR3 is CASSPTGVYGYTF. The CDR3 nucleotides are TGTGCCAGCAGCCCCACAGGGGTCTATGGCTACACCTTC.

The genes are TRBV30 and TRBJ2-2; D gene uncertain. Germline CDR1 GTSNPN, CDR2 SVGIG (reference sequence). CDR3 length: 13 amino acids. In DNA, the CDR3 is TGTGCTGGTATGGGCTGGCGGACCGGGGAGCTGTTTTTT. This codes for CAGMGWRTGELFF.

This chain links TRBV4-1 with TRBJ1-3; a weak D match, TRBD1 (5 bases). This CDR3 is 15 amino acids long. The ends were cut back, 2 bases at V and 0 bases at J, with 8 bases in the middle. Per the germline V gene, CDR1 is MGHRA and CDR2 is YSYEKL. CDR3 sequence (DNA): TGCGCCAGCAGCCAAACAGGCTTCTCTGGAAACACCATATATTTT. Translated, it gives CASSQTGFSGNTIYF.

V gene TRBV7-9 combines with J gene TRBJ2-3; TRBD1 agrees at 9 bases. Germline V lookup: CDR1 SEHNR, CDR2 FQNEAQ (reference sequence). The CDR3 totals 16 residues. V lost 8 bases and J lost 7; bases outside the gene matches: 16. The CDR3 DNA reads as TGTGCCAGCCACAGGGGTTCGGGACAGGGTTCGAATACGCAGTATTTT. This translates into CASHRGSGQGSNTQYF.

The chain couples TRBV14 to TRBJ1-2; D unclear. The CDR3 has 13 residues. The V end lost 1 base, the J end lost 4 bases, and 7 bases lay between the germline ends. CDR1 is SGHDN and CDR2 is FVKESK in the germline V gene. The CDR3 here is CASSQATVYGYTF. The CDR3 DNA reads TGTGCCAGCAGCCAAGCTACGGTCTATGGCTACACCTTC. Full variable domain (outside the CDR3, taken from reference TRBV14 and TRBJ1-2): EAGVTQFPSHSVIEKGQTVTLRCDPISGHDNLYWYRRVMGKEIKFLLHFVKESKQDESGMPNNRFLAERTGGTYSTLKVQPAELEDSGVYFCASSQATVYGYTFGSGTRLTVV.

The CDR3 DNA sequence: TGCAGCGTTTCAAAGACAGTAAGCACAGATACGCAGTATTTT. It is translated as CSVSKTVSTDTQYF. The V and J genes are TRBV29-1 and TRBJ2-3; TRBD1 is a possible D gene (5 bases). Germline V gene lookup returns CDR1 SQVTM and CDR2 ANQGSEA. The CDR3 totals 14 residues. V was cut by 5 bases and J by 0 bases, with 12 bases left in between.

This chain connects TRBV7-9 to TRBJ2-1, with D uncertain. CDR3 length: 16 residues. The germline V gene has CDR1 SEHNR and CDR2 FQNEAQ (reference sequence). Trimming removed 1 base at V and 4 bases at J, with 14 bases between. CDR3: CASSLEGRVGYNEQFF. The CDR3 region has the DNA TGTGCCAGCAGCTTAGAGGGTAGGGTCGGTTACAATGAGCAGTTCTTC.

The chain uses TRBV6-2 or TRBV6-3 and TRBJ2-5; 10 bases are shared with TRBD1. The CDR3 runs to 15 residues. Trimming removed 0 bases from V and 5 bases from J; junction bases left unmatched: 3. The V gene's germline CDR1 is MNHEY and CDR2 SVGEGT. The CDR3 region is CASSYSRTGGETQYF. CDR3 DNA: TGTGCCAGCAGTTACTCCCGGACAGGGGGGGAGACCCAGTACTTC.

The chain carries TRBV6-5 and TRBJ1-5; 7 bases align to TRBD1. The germline V gene encodes CDR1 MNHEY and CDR2 SVGAGI. Trimming took 4 bases from V and 6 from J; bases not matched to a gene: 9. The CDR3 runs 15 residues. CDR3 DNA: TGTGCCAGCAGTTCCGTCGGACAGGAAGGTCAGCCCCAGCATTTT. Translation: CASSSVGQEGQPQHF.

Details on this clone: This sample also contains other DNA sequences that code for the same CDR3. The J gene is TRBJ1-2, the V gene TRBV12-3 or TRBV12-4; 7 bases align to TRBD1. This CDR3 has 12 amino acids. The trim removed 11 bases at V and 4 bases at J, leaving 7 bases unmatched. The DNA of the CDR3 is TGTGCCTCCTCCCAGGGGGGCTATGGCTACACCTTC. It encodes CASSQGGYGYTF.

This chain uses TRBV5-1 with TRBJ1-1; 7 positions agree with TRBD1. CDR3 size: 16 residues. V lost 1 base to trimming and J lost 5 bases; unmatched junction nucleotides: 11. Germline V gives CDR1 SGHRS, CDR2 YFSETQ. As DNA, the CDR3 is TGCGCCAGCAGCTTGATATTCACAGGGGAGGGGACTGAAGCTTTCTTT. It encodes CASSLIFTGEGTEAFF. Supplemented by reference TRBV5-1 and TRBJ1-1, the full variable domain reads KAGVTQTPRYLIKTRGQQVTLSCSPISGHRSVSWYQQTPGQGLQFLFEYFSETQRNKGNFPGRFSGRQFSNSRSEMNVSTLELGDSALYLCASSLIFTGEGTEAFFGQGTRLTVV.

The rearrangement uses TRBV5-1 and TRBJ1-5, with a tentative D call TRBD1 (6 bases). Trimming took off 3 bases at V and 6 bases at J, with 13 bases between the two ends. The CDR3 has 14 amino acids. Germline CDR1 SGHRS, CDR2 YFSETQ. The CDR3 region has the DNA TGCGCCAGCAGCTCGGAGGGGGACGGTCAGCCCCAGCATTTT. Encoded protein: CASSSEGDGQPQHF.

The chain employs TRBV12-5 and TRBJ1-1, with D possibly matching TRBD1 (5 bases). This CDR3 contains 14 residues. Per germline, CDR1 LGHNT and CDR2 FRNRAP. With 0 bases removed from V and 4 bases from J, the gap between germline ends came to 9 bases. The CDR3 protein is CASGLVTDPTEAFF. The CDR3 nucleotides are TGTGCTAGTGGTTTGGTGACAGACCCCACTGAAGCTTTCTTT.

This clone was observed once. This chain links TRBV6-5 with TRBJ1-4; 9 bases are a match to TRBD1. The V gene end was trimmed by 2 bases and the J gene end by 6 bases; junction bases not matched to a gene: 4. The germline CDR1 and CDR2 sequences are MNHEY and SVGAGI. The CDR3 is 15 amino acids. CDR3: CASSYLGQGYEKLFF. The CDR3 bases are TGTGCCAGCAGTTACCTGGGACAGGGATATGAAAAACTGTTTTTT.

This chain connects TRBV28 to TRBJ1-6, with TRBD1 matching 7 bases. The CDR3 consists of 15 residues. Germline CDR1 MDHEN, CDR2 SYDVKM. With 5 bases clipped from V and 7 bases from J, the junction kept 8 bases outside the gene matches. The CDR3 DNA is TGTGCCAGCAGTCCCTTGACAGGGAACAATTCACCCCTCCACTTT. Translation gives CASSPLTGNNSPLHF.

The chain is built from TRBV5-1 and TRBJ1-6; no definite D call. With 4 bases removed from V and 7 bases from J, the gap between germline ends came to 12 bases. CDR1 and CDR2 (germline): SGHRS, YFSETQ. CDR3 size: 14 residues. The CDR3 nucleotides read TGCGCCAGCAGCGAGGACTGGAAGAATTCACCCCTCCACTTT. Residues: CASSEDWKNSPLHF.

The chain is built from TRBV6-5 and TRBJ1-6; possibly TRBD1 for D (6 bases). With 3 bases removed from V and 5 bases from J, the gap between germline ends came to 8 bases. Per germline, CDR1 MNHEY and CDR2 SVGAGI. CDR3 size: 14 residues. CDR3 DNA: TGTGCCAGCAGTTATAAGGGGGATAATTCACCCCTCCACTTT. Translating it yields CASSYKGDNSPLHF.

This chain links TRBV7-9 with TRBJ1-6; no clear D gene. CDR1 and CDR2 from the germline V gene are SEHNR and FQNEAQ (reference sequence). The CDR3 consists of 16 residues. The germline V and J ends were trimmed by 2 bases and 6 bases, with 14 bases remaining between them. The CDR3 nucleotides are TGTGCCAGCAGCTTAAACCCGGGTAGGCGTAATTCACCCCTCCACTTT. This translates into CASSLNPGRRNSPLHF.

The chain is built from TRBV19 and TRBJ1-5, with D unresolved. Between the trimmed V and J ends, which lost 3 bases and 1 base, there was a span of 7 bases. Germline values: CDR1 LNHDA, CDR2 SQIVND (reference sequence). This CDR3 region has 14 residues. CDR3 bases: TGTGCCAGTAGTATCGAGGACAGCAATCAGCCCCAGCATTTT. Protein product: CASSIEDSNQPQHF.

The chain is built from TRBV5-8 and TRBJ1-5; 7 nucleotides align to TRBD1. Germline values: CDR1 SGHTS, CDR2 YDEGEE. The trim removed 1 base at V and 1 base at J, leaving 8 bases unmatched. This CDR3 spans 17 amino acids. CDR3 residues: CASSLTQGLGSNQPQHF. The CDR3 DNA sequence: TGTGCCAGCAGCTTGACACAGGGGTTGGGGAGCAATCAGCCCCAGCATTTT.

This rearrangement joins TRBV10-3 to TRBJ2-3, with D perhaps TRBD1 or TRBD2 (6 bases each). CDR3 size: 16 residues. Germline CDR1 ENHRY, CDR2 SYGVKD. V was pared by 0 bases and J by 4 bases, with 14 bases between. The DNA for the CDR3 is TGTGCCATCAGTGAGTCGCCGGGGGCCGGTTCAGATACGCAGTATTTT. This translates into CAISESPGAGSDTQYF.

This clone was seen a single time. V usage is TRBV27 and J usage is TRBJ1-5; 10 nucleotides line up with TRBD1. Per germline, CDR1 MNHEY and CDR2 SMNVEV (reference sequence). The J segment lost 8 bases and the V segment lost 7 bases, leaving 2 bases of the junction unmatched. The CDR3 has 12 amino acids. CDR3 DNA sequence: TGTGCCAGCAAGGACAGGGGGAAGCCCCAGCATTTT. Amino acid sequence: CASKDRGKPQHF.

In this sample, this clone turned up a few times. The chain recombines TRBV11-2 with TRBJ2-1, with a possible D match to TRBD2 (7 bases). Trimming pared 6 bases from V and 6 bases from J, leaving 18 bases between. Germline assignment: CDR1 SGHAT and CDR2 FQNNGV. CDR3 size: 15 residues. CDR3: CASSFWGGAGNEQFF. In nucleotides, the CDR3 is TGTGCCAGCAGTTTTTGGGGGGGCGCTGGCAATGAGCAGTTCTTC.

This CDR3 is CASSSMPGELFF. As DNA, the CDR3 is TGTGCCAGCAGTTCTATGCCCGGGGAGCTGTTTTTT. The chain employs TRBV6-2 or TRBV6-3 and TRBJ2-2; the D is unclear. The V gene's germline CDR1 is MNHEY and CDR2 SVGEGT. The V end lost 4 bases, the J end lost 6 bases, and 6 bases lay between the germline ends. This CDR3 contains 12 residues.

The genes are TRBV7-2 and TRBJ2-7; D is ambiguous. The V end lost 5 bases, the J end lost 1 base, and 18 bases lay between the germline ends. Germline CDR1 SGHTA, CDR2 FQGNSA. The CDR3 totals 16 residues. Here the CDR3 reads CASSPSVGRISYEQYF. The DNA of the CDR3 is TGTGCCAGCAGCCCGAGTGTCGGCCGAATTTCCTACGAGCAGTACTTC. Complete variable domain (other parts from reference TRBV7-2 and TRBJ2-7): GAGVSQSPSNKVTEKGKDVELRCDPISGHTALYWYRQSLGQGLEFLIYFQGNSAPDKSGLPSDRFSAERTGGSVSTLTIQRTQQEDSAVYLCASSPSVGRISYEQYFGPGTRLTVT.

The chain links TRBV7-9 to TRBJ1-1; D is undetermined. CDR3 length: 15 amino acids. V was pared by 7 bases and J by 5 bases, with 20 bases between. CDR1 SEHNR and CDR2 FQNEAQ come from the germline V gene (reference sequence). The CDR3 nucleotides read TGTGCCAGCACCAACCGGGTTGGGGAAAGAACTGAAGCTTTCTTT. Protein product: CASTNRVGERTEAFF.